This T cell receptor (beta chain) was profiled in a study of T cells in pancreatic ductal adenocarcinoma. Findings and limits, study-wide: The resected pancreatic cancer cohort was biased toward the minority with early-stage disease. No significant tumor-blood clonality difference; means were about 0.1 and 0.07. Tumor-versus-blood clonality comparisons may be biased toward lower tumor diversity. Compared with tumor, blood showed more total productive templates and 7 to 9.5-fold more clonotypes.

A remark on this clone: Its specificity is not known.

Selected pancreatic ductal adenocarcinoma patients had undergone surgery without neoadjuvant therapy. The CDR3 spans 14 residues. Losses at the gene ends were 8 bases for V and 6 bases for J; bases not matched to a gene: 5. In germline, CDR1 is LNHDA, CDR2 SQIVND (reference sequence). Using immunoSEQ multiplex PCR, the repertoire was profiled, and TCRdb retains in-frame clones only, with some absent. The table records about 100,000 clones, roughly 96% of them present only once. This TCR came from a human donor with pancreatic ductal adenocarcinoma. This chain connects TRBV19 to TRBJ1-5, with 12 bases fitting TRBD1. The sequencing input was PBMCs. CDR3: CASSGTGGGQPQHF. DNA of the CDR3: TGTGCCAGTTCCGGGACAGGGGGCGGTCAGCCCCAGCATTTT.